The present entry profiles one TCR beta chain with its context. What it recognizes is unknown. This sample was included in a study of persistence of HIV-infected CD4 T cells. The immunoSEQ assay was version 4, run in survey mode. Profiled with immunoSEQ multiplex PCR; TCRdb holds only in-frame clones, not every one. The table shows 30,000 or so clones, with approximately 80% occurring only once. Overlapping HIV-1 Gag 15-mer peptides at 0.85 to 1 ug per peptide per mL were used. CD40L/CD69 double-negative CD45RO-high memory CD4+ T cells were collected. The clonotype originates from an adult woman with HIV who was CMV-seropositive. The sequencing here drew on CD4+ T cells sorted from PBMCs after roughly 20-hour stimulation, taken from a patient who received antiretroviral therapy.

The DNA of the CDR3 is TGTGCCAGCAGATCCCCCTCGGGAGGGTATGGCTACACCTTC. Translating it yields CASRSPSGGYGYTF. The chain uses TRBV7-2 and TRBJ1-2; unclear D gene. Germline-derived CDR1 and CDR2 are SGHTA and FQGNSA. The CDR3 totals 14 residues. V lost 6 bases, J lost 5 bases, and 16 bases lay in between.